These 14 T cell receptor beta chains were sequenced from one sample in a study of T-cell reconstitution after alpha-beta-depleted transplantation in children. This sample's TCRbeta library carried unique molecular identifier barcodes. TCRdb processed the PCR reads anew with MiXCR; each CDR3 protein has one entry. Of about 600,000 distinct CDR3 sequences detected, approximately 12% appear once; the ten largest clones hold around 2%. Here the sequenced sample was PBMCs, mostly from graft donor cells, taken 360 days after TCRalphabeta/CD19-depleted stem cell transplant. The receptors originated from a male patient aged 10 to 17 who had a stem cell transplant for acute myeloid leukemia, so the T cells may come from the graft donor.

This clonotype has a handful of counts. The CDR3 spells CASSFGSLSSYEQYF. CDR3 DNA sequence: TGTGCCAGCAGTTTTGGCAGCCTGAGCTCCTACGAGCAGTACTTC. This chain joins TRBV27 and TRBJ2-7; D gene ambiguous. CDR3 length: 15 amino acids. Germline V gene lookup returns CDR1 MNHEY and CDR2 SMNVEV (reference sequence). Deletions cut 3 bases from V and 0 bases from J, with 12 bases between.

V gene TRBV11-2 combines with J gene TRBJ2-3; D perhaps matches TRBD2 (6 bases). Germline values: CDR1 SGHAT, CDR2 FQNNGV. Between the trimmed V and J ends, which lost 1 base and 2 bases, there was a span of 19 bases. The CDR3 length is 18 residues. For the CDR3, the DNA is TGTGCCAGCAGCTTAGGTCCCGGGACTCCAGCCCACACAGATACGCAGTATTTT. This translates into CASSLGPGTPAHTDTQYF.

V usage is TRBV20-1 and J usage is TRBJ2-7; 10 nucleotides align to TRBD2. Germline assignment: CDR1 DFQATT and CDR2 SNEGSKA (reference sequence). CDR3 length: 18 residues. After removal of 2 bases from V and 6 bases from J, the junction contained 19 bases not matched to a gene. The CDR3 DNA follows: TGCAGTGCTAGAAGTGTGTTCGTCCAGCGGGAGGGCCTTACCGAGCAGTACTTC. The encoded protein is CSARSVFVQREGLTEQYF.

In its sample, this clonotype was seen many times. DNA for the CDR3: TGCGCCAGCAGCCAAGATCGAGGCTCTGAAGCTTTCTTT. Translated, it gives CASSQDRGSEAFF. J is TRBJ1-1 and V is TRBV4-3; D is uncertain. Trimming took off 0 bases at V and 6 bases at J, with 8 bases between the two ends. The CDR3 has 13 amino acids. CDR1 LGHNA and CDR2 YSLEER come from the germline V gene.

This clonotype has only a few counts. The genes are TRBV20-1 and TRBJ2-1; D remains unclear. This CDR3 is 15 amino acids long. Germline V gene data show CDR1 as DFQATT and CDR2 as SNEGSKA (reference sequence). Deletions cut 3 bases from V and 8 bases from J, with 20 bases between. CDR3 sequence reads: CSASAGRLIRDEQFF. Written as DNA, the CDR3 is TGCAGTGCTAGTGCCGGGCGGCTTATACGGGATGAGCAGTTCTTC.

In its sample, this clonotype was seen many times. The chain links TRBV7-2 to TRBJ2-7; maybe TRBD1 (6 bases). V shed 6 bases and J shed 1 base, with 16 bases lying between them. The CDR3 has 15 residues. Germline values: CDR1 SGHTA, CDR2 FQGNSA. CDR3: CASSRTGTPSYEQYF. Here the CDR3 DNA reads TGTGCCAGCAGTAGGACCGGGACACCGTCCTACGAGCAGTACTTC. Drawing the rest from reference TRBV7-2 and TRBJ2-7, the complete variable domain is GAGVSQSPSNKVTEKGKDVELRCDPISGHTALYWYRQSLGQGLEFLIYFQGNSAPDKSGLPSDRFSAERTGGSVSTLTIQRTQQEDSAVYLCASSRTGTPSYEQYFGPGTRLTVT.

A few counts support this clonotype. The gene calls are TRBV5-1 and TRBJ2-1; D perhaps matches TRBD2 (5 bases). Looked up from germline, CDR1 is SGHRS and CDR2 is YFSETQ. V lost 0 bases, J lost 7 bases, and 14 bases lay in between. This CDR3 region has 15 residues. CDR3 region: CASSLGLLQLNEQFF. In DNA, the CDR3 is TGCGCCAGCAGCTTGGGACTACTACAACTAAATGAGCAGTTCTTC.

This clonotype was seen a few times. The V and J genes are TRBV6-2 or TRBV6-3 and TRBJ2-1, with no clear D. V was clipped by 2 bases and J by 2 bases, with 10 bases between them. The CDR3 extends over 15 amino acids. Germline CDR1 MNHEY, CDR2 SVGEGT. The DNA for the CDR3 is TGTGCCAGCAGTTACAGGGCTATTACCTACAATGAGCAGTTCTTC. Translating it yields CASSYRAITYNEQFF.

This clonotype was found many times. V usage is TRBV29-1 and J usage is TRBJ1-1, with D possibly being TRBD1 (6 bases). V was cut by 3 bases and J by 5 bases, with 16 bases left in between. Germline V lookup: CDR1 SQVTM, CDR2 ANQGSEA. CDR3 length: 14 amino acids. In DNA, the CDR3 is TGCAGCGTTGACCCCGGCCAGGGGCTTACTGAAGCTTTCTTT. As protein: CSVDPGQGLTEAFF.

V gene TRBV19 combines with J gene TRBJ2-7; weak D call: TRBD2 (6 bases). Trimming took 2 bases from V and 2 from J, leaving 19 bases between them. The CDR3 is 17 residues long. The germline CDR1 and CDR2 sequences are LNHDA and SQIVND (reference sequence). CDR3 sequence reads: CASSIRGGRDGPYEQYF. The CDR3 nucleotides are TGTGCCAGTAGTATACGAGGTGGGCGGGACGGACCCTACGAGCAGTACTTC.

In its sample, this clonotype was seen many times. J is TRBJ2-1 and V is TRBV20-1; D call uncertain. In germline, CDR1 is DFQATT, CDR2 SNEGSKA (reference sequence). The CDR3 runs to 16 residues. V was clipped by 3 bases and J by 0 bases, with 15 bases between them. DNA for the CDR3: TGCAGTGCTAGTATCGAGACCTGGAGCTCCTACAATGAGCAGTTCTTC. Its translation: CSASIETWSSYNEQFF.

CDR3 sequence: CASSQEGGTISYEQYF. The CDR3 DNA is TGTGCCAGCAGCCAAGAAGGCGGGACTATCTCCTACGAGCAGTACTTC. The genes are TRBV4-2 and TRBJ2-7; 7 bases are a match to TRBD2. Per the germline V gene, CDR1 is LGHNA and CDR2 is YNFKEQ. The CDR3 spans 16 residues. Trimming took 0 bases from V and 0 from J; bases not matched to a gene: 5.

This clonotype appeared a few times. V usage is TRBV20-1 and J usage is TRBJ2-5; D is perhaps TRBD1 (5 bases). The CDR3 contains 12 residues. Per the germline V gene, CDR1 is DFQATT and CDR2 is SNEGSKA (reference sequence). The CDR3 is CRARKGQETQYF. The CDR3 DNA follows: TGCAGGGCCCGGAAGGGGCAGGAGACCCAGTACTTC.

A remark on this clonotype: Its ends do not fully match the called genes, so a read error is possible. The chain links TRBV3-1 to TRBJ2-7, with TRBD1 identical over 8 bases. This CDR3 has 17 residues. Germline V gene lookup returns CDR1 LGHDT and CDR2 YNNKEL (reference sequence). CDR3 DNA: TGTGCCTGCAGCCAAGTTCTTAGGACAGGGAACCGTTACGAGCAGTACTTC. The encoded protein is CACSQVLRTGNRYEQYF.